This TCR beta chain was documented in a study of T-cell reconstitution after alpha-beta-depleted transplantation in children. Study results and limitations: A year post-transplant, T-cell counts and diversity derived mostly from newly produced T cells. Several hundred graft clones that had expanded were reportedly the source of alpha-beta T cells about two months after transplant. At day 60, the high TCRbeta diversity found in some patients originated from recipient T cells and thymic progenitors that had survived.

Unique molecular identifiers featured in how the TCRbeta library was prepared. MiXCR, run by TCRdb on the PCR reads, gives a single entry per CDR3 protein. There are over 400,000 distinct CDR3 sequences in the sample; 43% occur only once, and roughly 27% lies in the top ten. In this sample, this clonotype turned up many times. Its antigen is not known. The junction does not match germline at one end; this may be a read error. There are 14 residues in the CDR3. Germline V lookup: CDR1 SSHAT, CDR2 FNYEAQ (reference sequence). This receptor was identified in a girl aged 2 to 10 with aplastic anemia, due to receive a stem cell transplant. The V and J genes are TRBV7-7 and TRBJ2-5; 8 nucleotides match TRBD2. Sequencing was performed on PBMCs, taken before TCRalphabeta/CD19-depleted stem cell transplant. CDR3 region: CASSGGPRAGTQYF. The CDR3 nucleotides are TGTGCTAGCAGCGGGGGACCGCGGGCCGGGACCCAGTACTTC.